This is a list of T cell receptor beta chains from one sample in a study of Graves' ophthalmopathy and Graves' hyperthyroidism. TCRdb fed the multiplex PCR reads into MiXCR, producing one record per CDR3 protein. The table lists around 1,000,000 distinct CDR3 sequences, less than 45% of them singletons, with approximately 12% in the top ten. The sample consisted of peripheral blood or thyroid tissue (not recorded which). The source of these receptors is an adult man with Graves' hyperthyroidism. The CDR3 runs from the conserved cysteine through the conserved F or W. Fields, in order: CDR3 protein, CDR3 DNA, J gene, clone size, D gene, V gene. The D gene is left open where the match is weak. Not all rows give a size; the values are once, few, many and, for expanded clones, a class.

CASSLAGRTGGEQYF TGTGCCAGCAGCTTGGCCGGAAGGACAGGGGGCGAGCAGTACTTC TRBJ2-7 few TRBD1 TRBV5-5
CASSPGTGVNYGYTF TGTGCCAGCAGCCCAGGGACAGGGGTTAACTATGGCTACACCTTC TRBJ1-2 many TRBD1 TRBV7-3
CASSLHTSGANTGELFF TGTGCCAGCAGCCTACATACTAGCGGAGCGAACACCGGGGAGCTGTTTTTT TRBJ2-2 few TRBD2 TRBV4-1
CASSYAGGGIYEQYF TGTGCCAGCAGTTACGCAGGGGGCGGAATCTACGAGCAGTACTTC TRBJ2-7 NA TRBD1 TRBV6-5
CASSYRQGSSPLHF TGTGCCAGTAGCTATCGACAGGGGAGCTCACCCCTCCACTTT TRBJ1-6 NA TRBD1 TRBV7-9
CASSPQNGYTF TGTGCCAGCAGCCCCCAAAATGGCTACACCTTC TRBJ1-2 few NA TRBV2
CASSSPLPSYEQYF TGTGCCAGCAGCTCACCACTACCTTCCTACGAGCAGTACTTC TRBJ2-7 NA NA TRBV7-9
CASSAGLQGVEQYF TGCGCCAGCAGTGCCGGACTACAGGGAGTCGAGCAGTACTTC TRBJ2-7 NA NA TRBV10-2
CASSLFARELFF TGTGCCAGCAGCTTGTTTGCGAGGGAGCTGTTTTTT TRBJ2-2 many NA TRBV7-2
CASSYSGGGETQYF TGTGCCAGCAGCTACAGCGGGGGTGGGGAGACCCAGTACTTC TRBJ2-5 many TRBD2 TRBV7-9
CASSSTGAANEKLFF TGCGCCAGCAGCTCTACAGGGGCGGCTAATGAAAAACTGTTTTTT TRBJ1-4 few TRBD1 TRBV5-1
CASSGSSGQPYYEQYF TGTGCCAGCAGTGGTTCCTCGGGACAGCCATACTACGAGCAGTACTTC TRBJ2-7 many TRBD1 TRBV12-3/TRBV12-4
CASSSGGLAGVREQYF TGCGCCAGCAGCTCCGGAGGTCTAGCGGGAGTCCGCGAGCAGTACTTC TRBJ2-7 NA TRBD2 TRBV5-1
CASSSSPLQGLSSYEQYF TGTGCCAGCAGTTCCTCCCCTCTACAGGGCCTTAGCTCCTACGAGCAGTACTTC TRBJ2-7 NA NA TRBV9
CAINRDSQNDSPLHF TGTGCCATCAACCGGGACAGCCAAAATGATTCACCCCTCCACTTT TRBJ1-6 once TRBD1 TRBV10-3
CASSLQGGSTDTQYF TGTGCCAGCAGCTTGCAGGGGGGGAGCACAGATACGCAGTATTTT TRBJ2-3 NA NA TRBV7-2
CASSLAGSGTATNEKLFF TGTGCCAGCAGTTTAGCGGGTTCCGGGACAGCAACTAATGAAAAACTGTTTTTT TRBJ1-4 few TRBD1 TRBV10-3
CATSDLSHGETQYF TGTGCCACCAGTGATTTATCCCATGGAGAGACCCAGTACTTC TRBJ2-5 NA NA TRBV24-1
CASSLWDISYEQYF TGCGCCAGCAGCTTGTGGGACATCTCCTACGAGCAGTACTTC TRBJ2-7 few NA TRBV5-1
CSALAGAVTSYEQYF TGCAGTGCTTTAGCGGGGGCGGTGACTTCCTACGAGCAGTACTTC TRBJ2-7 NA TRBD2 TRBV20-1
CSARGTGLYSNQPQHF TGCAGTGCTAGGGGAACAGGGCTATATAGCAATCAGCCCCAGCATTTT TRBJ1-5 NA NA TRBV20-1
CASSLIGVYEQYF TGTGCCAGCAGTTTAATCGGTGTCTACGAGCAGTACTTC TRBJ2-7 few NA TRBV28
CASSHLGGSGYTF TGTGCCAGCAGCCATTTAGGAGGAAGTGGCTACACCTTC TRBJ1-2 NA NA TRBV11-2
CSATDHGGYEQYF TGCAGCGCAACAGACCACGGAGGCTACGAGCAGTACTTC TRBJ2-7 NA NA TRBV29-1
CASSQELGTSITGELFF TGTGCCAGCAGCCAAGAGCTCGGGACTAGCATCACCGGGGAGCTGTTTTTT TRBJ2-2 NA TRBD2 TRBV7-9
CASSAAMNTEAFF TGTGCCAGCAGCGCTGCCATGAACACTGAAGCTTTCTTT TRBJ1-1 many NA TRBV4-2
CASSFTGQGVEQYF TGCGCCAGCAGTTTCACGGGACAGGGGGTTGAGCAGTACTTC TRBJ2-7 few TRBD1 TRBV5-1
CASGGGASPLHF TGTGCCAGTGGGGGGGGGGCTTCACCCCTCCACTTT TRBJ1-6 many NA TRBV7-2
CSVAVAGANEQFF TGCAGCGTTGCGGTAGCGGGAGCCAATGAGCAGTTCTTC TRBJ2-1 NA TRBD2 TRBV29-1
CASVEGTSGRAETQYF TGTGCCAGCGTTGAAGGGACTAGCGGGAGGGCCGAGACCCAGTACTTC TRBJ2-5 NA TRBD2 TRBV25-1
CATSDWRSNQPQHF TGTGCCACCAGTGATTGGCGGAGCAATCAGCCCCAGCATTTT TRBJ1-5 many NA TRBV24-1
CASSSQGMETQYF TGCGCCAGCAGCAGTCAGGGGATGGAGACCCAGTACTTC TRBJ2-5 many NA TRBV5-1
CASSGIIPRGGELFF TGTGCCAGCAGTGGGATCATCCCACGGGGAGGGGAGCTGTTTTTT TRBJ2-2 many NA TRBV25-1
CSVEATGTGQGYEQYF TGCAGCGTTGAAGCCACCGGGACAGGGCAGGGCTACGAGCAGTACTTC TRBJ2-7 many TRBD1 TRBV29-1
CASSLGPGRHYGYTF TGTGCCAGCAGCTTGGGGCCAGGGAGGCATTATGGCTACACCTTC TRBJ1-2 few NA TRBV5-8
CASSPSGDGARRNTEAFF TGTGCCAGCAGCCCCTCGGGGGACGGGGCTCGGAGGAACACTGAAGCTTTCTTT TRBJ1-1 NA NA TRBV28
CASSYIRGRGEKLFF TGTGCCAGCAGTTACATTCGGGGACGAGGGGAAAAACTGTTTTTT TRBJ1-4 many NA TRBV6-5